The rows below give T cell receptor beta chains drawn from one sample of a study of T-cell reconstitution after alpha-beta-depleted transplantation in children. TCRdb reanalysed the PCR reads using MiXCR and keeps one entry per CDR3 protein. The sample carries hundreds of thousands of distinct CDR3 sequences, under 15% recorded once. The specimen comprised PBMCs, sampled before TCRalphabeta/CD19-depleted stem cell transplant. These receptors were collected from a girl between 2 and 10 years old with congenital amegakaryocytic thrombocytopenia, due to receive a stem cell transplant. Each CDR3 is given with its conserved first and last residue. Fields, in order: D gene, J gene, V gene, clone size, CDR3 protein, CDR3 DNA. D genes are given only for firm matches. Size tells how often a clone was seen (once, few, many) or the class of an expanded clone, and some rows leave it out.

D gene: .; J gene: TRBJ2-7; V gene: TRBV5-1; clone size: .; CDR3 protein: CASRTWDQGISCYEQYF; CDR3 DNA: TGCGCCAGCAGAACGTGGGATCAGGGTATTTCGTGCTACGAGCAGTACTTC
D gene: .; J gene: TRBJ2-7; V gene: TRBV5-6; clone size: .; CDR3 protein: CASRRRWAADSYEQYF; CDR3 DNA: TGTGCCAGCAGGAGGAGGTGGGCCGCGGATTCCTACGAGCAGTACTTC
D gene: .; J gene: TRBJ2-3; V gene: TRBV20-1; clone size: many; CDR3 protein: CSARDAGSGTDTQYF; CDR3 DNA: TGCAGTGCTAGAGACGCAGGGTCTGGCACAGATACGCAGTATTTT
D gene: .; J gene: TRBJ2-1; V gene: TRBV19; clone size: .; CDR3 protein: CASSIIRGGEQFF; CDR3 DNA: TGTGCCAGTAGTATCATCAGGGGGGGTGAGCAGTTCTTC
D gene: TRBD1; J gene: TRBJ2-7; V gene: TRBV29-1; clone size: .; CDR3 protein: CSARGQGNEQYF; CDR3 DNA: TGCAGCGCCCGGGGACAGGGGAACGAGCAGTACTTC
D gene: .; J gene: TRBJ1-5; V gene: TRBV29-1; clone size: many; CDR3 protein: CSVEVAGNQPQHF; CDR3 DNA: TGCAGCGTTGAAGTTGCAGGGAATCAGCCCCAGCATTTT
D gene: .; J gene: TRBJ2-3; V gene: TRBV12-3/TRBV12-4; clone size: many; CDR3 protein: CASSLLARFTDTQYF; CDR3 DNA: TGTGCCAGCAGTTTACTGGCCAGATTCACAGATACGCAGTATTTT
D gene: .; J gene: TRBJ2-1; V gene: TRBV5-1; clone size: many; CDR3 protein: CASSILPGNSNEQFF; CDR3 DNA: TGCGCCAGCAGCATTCTCCCCGGGAATAGTAATGAGCAGTTCTTC
D gene: .; J gene: TRBJ2-7; V gene: TRBV4-1; clone size: .; CDR3 protein: CASSQIERYEQYF; CDR3 DNA: TGCGCCAGCAGCCAAATTGAGCGGTACGAGCAGTACTTC
D gene: TRBD2; J gene: TRBJ2-7; V gene: TRBV28; clone size: many; CDR3 protein: CAHRSSGASYEQYF; CDR3 DNA: TGTGCCCATCGATCTAGCGGGGCCTCCTACGAGCAGTACTTC
D gene: .; J gene: TRBJ2-1; V gene: TRBV5-1; clone size: .; CDR3 protein: CASSLAWGSGYNEQFF; CDR3 DNA: TGCGCCAGCAGCTTGGCCTGGGGCAGCGGCTACAATGAGCAGTTCTTC
D gene: TRBD2; J gene: TRBJ2-1; V gene: TRBV10-1; clone size: few; CDR3 protein: CASGTSANEQFF; CDR3 DNA: TGCGCCAGCGGGACTAGCGCCAATGAGCAGTTCTTC
D gene: TRBD2; J gene: TRBJ2-3; V gene: TRBV5-4; clone size: few; CDR3 protein: CASSLGTSGYSTDTQYF; CDR3 DNA: TGTGCCAGCAGCCTTGGGACTAGCGGGTACAGCACAGATACGCAGTATTTT
D gene: .; J gene: TRBJ1-1; V gene: TRBV6-5; clone size: .; CDR3 protein: CASSYEPAQLQAFF; CDR3 DNA: TGTGCCAGCAGTTACGAACCGGCGCAGCTACAAGCTTTCTTT
D gene: .; J gene: TRBJ2-3; V gene: TRBV6-6; clone size: many; CDR3 protein: CASTVGWEDTQYF; CDR3 DNA: TGTGCCAGCACCGTGGGGTGGGAAGATACGCAGTATTTT
D gene: .; J gene: TRBJ2-1; V gene: TRBV4-1; clone size: many; CDR3 protein: CASSQGQTRSSYNEQFF; CDR3 DNA: TGCGCCAGCAGCCAAGGACAGACACGGAGCTCCTACAATGAGCAGTTCTTC
D gene: .; J gene: TRBJ2-7; V gene: TRBV7-2; clone size: few; CDR3 protein: CASSLEGLGEEQYF; CDR3 DNA: TGTGCCAGCAGCTTAGAAGGCCTAGGTGAAGAGCAGTACTTC
D gene: .; J gene: TRBJ2-6; V gene: TRBV5-1; clone size: many; CDR3 protein: CASSPLQTISGANVLTF; CDR3 DNA: TGCGCCAGCAGCCCCCTACAGACCATCTCTGGGGCCAACGTCCTGACTTTC
D gene: .; J gene: TRBJ2-1; V gene: TRBV29-1; clone size: .; CDR3 protein: CSVKTDSYNEQFF; CDR3 DNA: TGCAGCGTTAAGACGGACTCCTACAATGAGCAGTTCTTC
D gene: TRBD1; J gene: TRBJ1-5; V gene: TRBV20-1; clone size: .; CDR3 protein: CSAQGGNQPQHF; CDR3 DNA: TGCAGTGCCCAGGGGGGCAATCAGCCCCAGCATTTT
D gene: .; J gene: TRBJ1-5; V gene: TRBV28; clone size: many; CDR3 protein: CASRITRGHSNQPQHF; CDR3 DNA: TGTGCCAGCAGAATTACCCGGGGTCATAGCAATCAGCCCCAGCATTTT
D gene: TRBD2; J gene: TRBJ2-3; V gene: TRBV20-1; clone size: many; CDR3 protein: CSASISGNTDTQYF; CDR3 DNA: TGCAGTGCTAGTATTAGCGGGAACACAGATACGCAGTATTTT
D gene: .; J gene: TRBJ1-5; V gene: TRBV6-5; clone size: many; CDR3 protein: CASSLTGPRQPQHF; CDR3 DNA: TGTGCCAGCAGTTTAACAGGCCCGAGGCAGCCCCAGCATTTT
D gene: TRBD2; J gene: TRBJ2-1; V gene: TRBV11-2; clone size: many; CDR3 protein: CASSHQAGGIDEQFF; CDR3 DNA: TGTGCCAGCAGCCATCAAGCGGGAGGGATAGATGAGCAGTTCTTC
D gene: TRBD2; J gene: TRBJ2-1; V gene: TRBV18; clone size: few; CDR3 protein: CASSPPAGGPRDEQFF; CDR3 DNA: TGTGCCAGCTCACCACCGGCGGGAGGGCCTAGGGATGAGCAGTTCTTC
D gene: .; J gene: TRBJ1-4; V gene: TRBV7-9; clone size: few; CDR3 protein: CASSDGRVGDEKLFF; CDR3 DNA: TGTGCCAGCAGCGACGGCCGGGTGGGAGATGAAAAACTGTTTTTT
D gene: TRBD2; J gene: TRBJ2-1; V gene: TRBV11-2; clone size: many; CDR3 protein: CASRYSLAGRFSEQFF; CDR3 DNA: TGTGCCAGCAGATACTCTCTAGCGGGAAGGTTTAGTGAACAGTTCTTC
D gene: .; J gene: TRBJ2-7; V gene: TRBV5-1; clone size: .; CDR3 protein: CASSLDSAGASPLEYF; CDR3 DNA: TGCGCCAGCAGCTTGGATTCTGCAGGGGCGAGTCCCTTGGAGTACTTC
D gene: .; J gene: TRBJ2-3; V gene: TRBV29-1; clone size: many; CDR3 protein: CSVEGWTFTDTQYF; CDR3 DNA: TGCAGCGTTGAAGGTTGGACCTTCACAGATACGCAGTATTTT
D gene: .; J gene: TRBJ1-3; V gene: TRBV4-1; clone size: many; CDR3 protein: CASSLPTISGNTIYF; CDR3 DNA: TGCGCCAGCAGCCTCCCGACAATCTCTGGAAACACCATATATTTT
D gene: TRBD1; J gene: TRBJ2-7; V gene: TRBV14; clone size: many; CDR3 protein: CASSWGQGIGEQYF; CDR3 DNA: TGTGCCAGCAGCTGGGGACAGGGAATCGGCGAGCAGTACTTC
D gene: TRBD2; J gene: TRBJ2-4; V gene: TRBV20-1; clone size: few; CDR3 protein: CSAREAGVSGNIQYF; CDR3 DNA: TGCAGTGCGCGGGAGGCGGGAGTTTCGGGAAACATTCAGTACTTC
D gene: TRBD2; J gene: TRBJ2-2; V gene: TRBV6-2/TRBV6-3; clone size: many; CDR3 protein: CASSQTSGSPGELFF; CDR3 DNA: TGTGCCAGCAGCCAAACTAGCGGGAGCCCCGGGGAGCTGTTTTTT
D gene: .; J gene: TRBJ2-3; V gene: TRBV28; clone size: few; CDR3 protein: CASRPGGAGPDTQYF; CDR3 DNA: TGTGCCAGCAGACCAGGAGGGGCGGGCCCAGATACGCAGTATTTT
D gene: .; J gene: TRBJ2-1; V gene: TRBV25-1; clone size: .; CDR3 protein: CASSAGPARGNEQFF; CDR3 DNA: TGTGCCAGCAGTGCAGGCCCTGCTAGAGGCAATGAGCAGTTCTTC
D gene: .; J gene: TRBJ2-2; V gene: TRBV6-5; clone size: many; CDR3 protein: CASSYEFIGTALGELFF; CDR3 DNA: TGTGCCAGCAGTTACGAATTCATCGGGACGGCCCTGGGGGAGCTGTTTTTT
D gene: TRBD1; J gene: TRBJ1-1; V gene: TRBV5-1; clone size: .; CDR3 protein: CASRPGQGGTEAFF; CDR3 DNA: TGCGCCAGCAGACCTGGACAGGGAGGCACTGAAGCTTTCTTT
D gene: .; J gene: TRBJ2-1; V gene: TRBV6-2/TRBV6-3; clone size: few; CDR3 protein: CASNSQPDEQFF; CDR3 DNA: TGTGCCAGCAACTCCCAACCCGATGAGCAGTTCTTC
D gene: .; J gene: TRBJ2-7; V gene: TRBV18; clone size: few; CDR3 protein: CASSPRDSGSYEQYF; CDR3 DNA: TGTGCCAGCTCACCCAGAGATTCAGGGAGCTACGAGCAGTACTTC
D gene: TRBD2; J gene: TRBJ2-5; V gene: TRBV20-1; clone size: many; CDR3 protein: CSARDWLAGETQYF; CDR3 DNA: TGCAGTGCTAGAGATTGGCTAGCGGGAGAGACCCAGTACTTC
D gene: TRBD2; J gene: TRBJ2-2; V gene: TRBV5-1; clone size: many; CDR3 protein: CASSLSSGKAGELFF; CDR3 DNA: TGCGCCAGCAGCTTGTCTAGCGGGAAAGCCGGGGAGCTGTTTTTT
D gene: .; J gene: TRBJ2-7; V gene: TRBV15; clone size: .; CDR3 protein: CATSGGTGEQYF; CDR3 DNA: TGTGCCACCAGCGGAGGAACGGGAGAGCAGTACTTC
D gene: .; J gene: TRBJ2-7; V gene: TRBV5-1; clone size: .; CDR3 protein: CASSPSTGFPEQYF; CDR3 DNA: TGCGCCAGCAGCCCCTCAACAGGTTTCCCCGAGCAGTACTTC
D gene: .; J gene: TRBJ1-1; V gene: TRBV12-3/TRBV12-4; clone size: few; CDR3 protein: CASSPGEGLNTEAFF; CDR3 DNA: TGTGCCAGCAGCCCTGGGGAGGGGTTGAACACTGAAGCTTTCTTT
D gene: .; J gene: TRBJ1-5; V gene: TRBV7-2; clone size: .; CDR3 protein: CASSLGRGGSNQPQHF; CDR3 DNA: TGTGCCAGCAGCTTAGGGAGGGGGGGTAGCAATCAGCCCCAGCATTTT
D gene: .; J gene: TRBJ1-2; V gene: TRBV12-3/TRBV12-4; clone size: many; CDR3 protein: CASSLSRVDGYTF; CDR3 DNA: TGTGCCAGCAGTTTGTCGAGGGTGGATGGCTACACCTTC
D gene: TRBD1; J gene: TRBJ1-4; V gene: TRBV5-1; clone size: .; CDR3 protein: CASSSFPGQENEKLFF; CDR3 DNA: TGCGCCAGCAGCTCTTTTCCGGGACAGGAGAATGAAAAACTGTTTTTT
D gene: .; J gene: TRBJ1-1; V gene: TRBV6-5; clone size: many; CDR3 protein: CASSHWWRDSSKKAFF; CDR3 DNA: TGTGCCAGCAGTCACTGGTGGCGGGACTCATCAAAAAAAGCTTTCTTT
D gene: .; J gene: TRBJ1-1; V gene: TRBV6-1; clone size: many; CDR3 protein: CASSEVLVGWNTEAFF; CDR3 DNA: TGTGCCAGCAGTGAAGTCTTGGTGGGGTGGAACACTGAAGCTTTCTTT
D gene: .; J gene: TRBJ2-5; V gene: TRBV20-1; clone size: many; CDR3 protein: CSAQNPRAQYF; CDR3 DNA: TGCAGTGCCCAAAACCCCAGGGCCCAGTACTTC
D gene: .; J gene: TRBJ2-1; V gene: TRBV5-1; clone size: many; CDR3 protein: CASSLIALADEQFF; CDR3 DNA: TGCGCCAGCAGCTTGATCGCACTAGCTGATGAGCAGTTCTTC
D gene: .; J gene: TRBJ2-5; V gene: TRBV28; clone size: .; CDR3 protein: CASSPRPIGTAQYF; CDR3 DNA: TGTGCCAGCAGTCCCCGACCAATCGGGACGGCCCAGTACTTC
D gene: .; J gene: TRBJ2-1; V gene: TRBV20-1; clone size: .; CDR3 protein: CSARDLDTLYNEQFF; CDR3 DNA: TGCAGTGCTAGAGATCTAGATACGCTCTACAATGAGCAGTTCTTC
D gene: .; J gene: TRBJ1-3; V gene: TRBV20-1; clone size: .; CDR3 protein: CSTRRPFQSSGNTIYF; CDR3 DNA: TGCAGTACCAGACGTCCATTCCAGTCCTCTGGAAACACCATATATTTT
D gene: .; J gene: TRBJ2-1; V gene: TRBV29-1; clone size: few; CDR3 protein: CSVGLAVDGQFF; CDR3 DNA: TGCAGCGTAGGGTTAGCGGTAGACGGGCAGTTCTTC